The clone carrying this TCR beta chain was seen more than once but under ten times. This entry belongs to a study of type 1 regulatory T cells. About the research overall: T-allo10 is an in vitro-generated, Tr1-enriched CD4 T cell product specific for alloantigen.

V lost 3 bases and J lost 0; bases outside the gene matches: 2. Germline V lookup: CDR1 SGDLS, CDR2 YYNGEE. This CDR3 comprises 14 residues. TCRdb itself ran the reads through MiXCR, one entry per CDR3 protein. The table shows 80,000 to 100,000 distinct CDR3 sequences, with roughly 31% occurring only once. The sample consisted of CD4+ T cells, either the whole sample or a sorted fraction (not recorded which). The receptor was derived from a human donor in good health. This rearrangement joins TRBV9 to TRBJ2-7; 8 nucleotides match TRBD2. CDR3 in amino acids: CASSAGLVSYEQYF. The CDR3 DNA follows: TGTGCCAGCAGCGCGGGACTAGTCTCCTACGAGCAGTACTTC.